The clone carrying this TCR beta chain was found many times. RNA transcripts provided the source from which TCR beta CDR3 regions were amplified. Initially, a first-round RT-PCR of the TCR CDR3 employed the HTBI primer set. TCRdb passed the multiplex PCR reads through MiXCR, listing each CDR3 protein once. Of hundreds of thousands of distinct CDR3 sequences detected, over 35% appear once; the ten largest clones hold around 9.3%. Germline CDR1 is WSHSY and CDR2 is SAAADI. There are 15 residues in the CDR3. Trimming removed 7 bases from V and 5 bases from J, with 15 bases in between. The sample comes from a study of T cells in Graves' hyperthyroidism and ophthalmopathy. About the research overall: Peripheral blood sampling occurred at initial diagnosis, before any treatment.

Together with thyroid ultrasound, orbital computed tomography, serum thyroxine and TRAb, clinical symptoms were used for diagnoses. The specimen was blood. This chain uses TRBV10-2 with TRBJ1-6; D is possibly TRBD1 (6 bases). The receptor comes from a young man with Graves' hyperthyroidism. CDR3 coding DNA: TGCGCCAGCACTCCAAGGGGGTCAAATAATTCACCCCTCCACTTT. It yields the protein CASTPRGSNNSPLHF.